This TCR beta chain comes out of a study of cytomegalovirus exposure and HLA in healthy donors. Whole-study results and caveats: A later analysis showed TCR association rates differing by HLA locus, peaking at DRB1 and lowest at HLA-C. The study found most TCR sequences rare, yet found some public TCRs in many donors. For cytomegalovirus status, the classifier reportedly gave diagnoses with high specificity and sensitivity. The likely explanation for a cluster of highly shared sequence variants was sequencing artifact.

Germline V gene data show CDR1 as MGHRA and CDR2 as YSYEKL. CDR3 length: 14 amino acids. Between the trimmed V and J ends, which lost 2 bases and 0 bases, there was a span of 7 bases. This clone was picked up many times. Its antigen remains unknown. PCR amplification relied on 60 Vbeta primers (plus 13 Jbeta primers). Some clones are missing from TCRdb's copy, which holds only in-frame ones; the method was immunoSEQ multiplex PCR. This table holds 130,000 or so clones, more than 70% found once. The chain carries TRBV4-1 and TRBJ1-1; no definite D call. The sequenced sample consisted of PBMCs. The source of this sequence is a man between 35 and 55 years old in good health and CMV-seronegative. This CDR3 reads CASSQTELNTEAFF. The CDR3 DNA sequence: TGCGCCAGCAGCCAAACAGAACTGAACACTGAAGCTTTCTTT.